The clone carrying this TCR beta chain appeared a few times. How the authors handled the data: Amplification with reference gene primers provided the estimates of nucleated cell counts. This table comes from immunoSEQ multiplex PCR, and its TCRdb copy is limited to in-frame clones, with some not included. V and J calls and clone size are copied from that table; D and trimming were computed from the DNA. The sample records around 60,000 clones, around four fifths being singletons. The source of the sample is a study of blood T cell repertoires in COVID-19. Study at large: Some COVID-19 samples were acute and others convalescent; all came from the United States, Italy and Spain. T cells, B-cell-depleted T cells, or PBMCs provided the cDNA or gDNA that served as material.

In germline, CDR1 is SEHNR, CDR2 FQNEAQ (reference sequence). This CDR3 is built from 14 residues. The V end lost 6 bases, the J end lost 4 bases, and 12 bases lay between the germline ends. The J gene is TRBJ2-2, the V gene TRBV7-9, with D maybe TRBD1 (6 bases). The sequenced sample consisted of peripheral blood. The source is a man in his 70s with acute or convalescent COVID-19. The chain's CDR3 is CASSRMGATGELFF. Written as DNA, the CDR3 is TGTGCCAGCAGTCGCATGGGGGCCACCGGGGAGCTGTTTTTT.